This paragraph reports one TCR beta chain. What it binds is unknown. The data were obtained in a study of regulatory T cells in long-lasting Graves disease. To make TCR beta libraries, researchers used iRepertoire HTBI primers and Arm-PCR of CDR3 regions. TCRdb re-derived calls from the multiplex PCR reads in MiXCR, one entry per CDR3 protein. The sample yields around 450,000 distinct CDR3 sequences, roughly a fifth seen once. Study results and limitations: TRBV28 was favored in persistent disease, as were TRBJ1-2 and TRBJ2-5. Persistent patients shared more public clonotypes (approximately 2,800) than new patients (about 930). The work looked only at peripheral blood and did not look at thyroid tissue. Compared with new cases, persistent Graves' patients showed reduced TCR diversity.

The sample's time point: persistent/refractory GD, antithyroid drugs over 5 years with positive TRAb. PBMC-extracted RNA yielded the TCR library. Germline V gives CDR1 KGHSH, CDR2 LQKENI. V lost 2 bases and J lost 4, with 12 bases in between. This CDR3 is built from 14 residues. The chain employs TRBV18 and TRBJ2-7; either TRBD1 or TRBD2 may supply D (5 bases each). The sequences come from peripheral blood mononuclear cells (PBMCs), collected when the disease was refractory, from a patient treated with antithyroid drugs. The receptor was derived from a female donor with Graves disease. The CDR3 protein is CASSPGEGRYEQYF. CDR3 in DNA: TGTGCCAGCTCACCAGGCGAGGGGAGATACGAGCAGTACTTC. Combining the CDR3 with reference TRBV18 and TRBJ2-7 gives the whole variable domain NAGVMQNPRHLVRRRGQEARLRCSPMKGHSHVYWYRQLPEEGLKFMVYLQKENIIDESGMPKERFSAEFPKEGPSILRIQQVVRGDSAAYFCASSPGEGRYEQYFGPGTRLTVT.